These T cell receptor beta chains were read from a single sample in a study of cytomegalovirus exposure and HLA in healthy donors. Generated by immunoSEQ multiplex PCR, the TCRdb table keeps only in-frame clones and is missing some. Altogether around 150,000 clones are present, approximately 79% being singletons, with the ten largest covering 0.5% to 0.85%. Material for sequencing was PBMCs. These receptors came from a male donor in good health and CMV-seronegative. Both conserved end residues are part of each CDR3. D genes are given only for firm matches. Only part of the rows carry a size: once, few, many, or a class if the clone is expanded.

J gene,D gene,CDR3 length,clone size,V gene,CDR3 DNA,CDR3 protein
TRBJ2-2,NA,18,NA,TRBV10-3,TGTGCCATCAGTGACCCCCAGGGTGTTCGTAGTGGGGCCGGGGAGCTGTTTTTT,CAISDPQGVRSGAGELFF
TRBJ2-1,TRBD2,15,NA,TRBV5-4,TGTGCCAGCAGCCCGACTAGCGGGGGGCGAATTGAGCAGTTCTTC,CASSPTSGGRIEQFF
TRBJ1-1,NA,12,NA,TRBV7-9,TGTGCCAGCAGCAAGATTCAGACTGAAGCTTTCTTT,CASSKIQTEAFF
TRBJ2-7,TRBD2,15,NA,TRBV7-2,TGTGCCAGCAGCTGGGACTACCTGACAACCTACGAGCAGTACTTC,CASSWDYLTTYEQYF
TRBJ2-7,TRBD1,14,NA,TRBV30,TGTGCCTGGAGTGTCGGCAGGGGGCAGCACGAGCAGTACTTC,CAWSVGRGQHEQYF
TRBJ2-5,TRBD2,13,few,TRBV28,TGTGCCAGCAGTTTAAGGCGGGGGGGGACCCAGTACTTC,CASSLRRGGTQYF
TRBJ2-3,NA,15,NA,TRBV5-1,TGCGCCAGCAGTAGAGCGTGGCCCAGCACAGATACGCAGTATTTT,CASSRAWPSTDTQYF
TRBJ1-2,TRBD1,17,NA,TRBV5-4,TGTGCCAGCAGCTCACTCTTAGGGGACAGGGCCCTCTATGGCTACACCTTC,CASSSLLGDRALYGYTF
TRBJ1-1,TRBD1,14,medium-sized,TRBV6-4,TGTGCCAGCAGCCCCGGGACAGGGGGCACTGAAGCTTTCTTT,CASSPGTGGTEAFF
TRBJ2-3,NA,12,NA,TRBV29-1,TGCAGCGTTGAACGGAGCACAGATACGCAGTATTTT,CSVERSTDTQYF
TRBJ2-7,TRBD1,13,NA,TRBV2,TGTGCCAGCAGTGAACAGGGGGTGGGTGAGCAGTACTTC,CASSEQGVGEQYF
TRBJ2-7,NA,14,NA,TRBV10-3,TGTGCCATCAGTGTAGATAACCTGCCCCACGAGCAGTACTTC,CAISVDNLPHEQYF
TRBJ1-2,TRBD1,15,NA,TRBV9,TGTGCCAGCAGCACTCTGACAGGGTATACGAGTGGCTACACCTTC,CASSTLTGYTSGYTF
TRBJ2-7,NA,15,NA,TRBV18,TGTGCCAGCTCACCAGAGGAGGGCCTTGCCTACGAGCAGTACTTC,CASSPEEGLAYEQYF
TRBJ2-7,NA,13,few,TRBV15,TGTGCCACCAGCAGAGAAAACAGGTACGAGCAGTACTTC,CATSRENRYEQYF
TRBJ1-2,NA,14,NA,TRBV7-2,TGTGCCAGCAGCTCCCGGGGCGGGGGAGGCGGCTACACCTTC,CASSSRGGGGGYTF
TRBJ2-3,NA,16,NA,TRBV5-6,TGTGCCAGCAGCTCCCGTGAGGGATTCCGCCCAGATACGCAGTATTTT,CASSSREGFRPDTQYF
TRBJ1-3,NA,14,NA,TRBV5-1,TGCGCCAGCAGCTTGGACCCAGATGGAAACACCATATATTTT,CASSLDPDGNTIYF
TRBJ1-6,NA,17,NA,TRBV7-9,TGTGCCAGCAGCTTAGTTGGCCAGGTGGGCTATAATTCACCCCTCCACTTT,CASSLVGQVGYNSPLHF
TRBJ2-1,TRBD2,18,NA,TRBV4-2,TGTGCCAGCAGCCAAGAACGCACTAGCGGGAGACGGGGTCATGAGCAGTTCTTC,CASSQERTSGRRGHEQFF
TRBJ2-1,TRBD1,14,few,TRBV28,TGTGCCAGCAGTTCCGGACAGGGGGGCGATGAGCAGTTCTTC,CASSSGQGGDEQFF
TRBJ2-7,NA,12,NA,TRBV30,TGTGCCTGGAGTGTATGGGGCCACGAGCAGTACTTC,CAWSVWGHEQYF
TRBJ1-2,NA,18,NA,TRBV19,TGTGCCAGTAGTATACGGAATGGTGGCCCTAGTCTAAACTATGGCTACACCTTC,CASSIRNGGPSLNYGYTF
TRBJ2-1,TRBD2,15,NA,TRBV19,TGTGCCACCAACGACGGGCGGGAGCCAAGGAATGAGCAGTTCTTC,CATNDGREPRNEQFF
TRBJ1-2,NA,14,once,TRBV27,TGTGCCAGCAGTTATCGGCAGGGGACCTATGGCTACACCTTC,CASSYRQGTYGYTF
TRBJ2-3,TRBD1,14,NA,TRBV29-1,TGCAGCGTCGAGACAGGGTCCCCTCCAGATACGCAGTATTTT,CSVETGSPPDTQYF
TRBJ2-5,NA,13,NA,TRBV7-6,TGTGCCAGCAGTAGGGACTACCAAGAGACCCAGTACTTC,CASSRDYQETQYF
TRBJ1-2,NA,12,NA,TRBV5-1,TGCGCCAGCAGGGAGACGGACTATGGCTACACCTTC,CASRETDYGYTF
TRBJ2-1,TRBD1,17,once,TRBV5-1,TGCGCCAGCAGCTTGGCCCAGACGATGACAGGGAGAGATGAGCAGTTCTTC,CASSLAQTMTGRDEQFF
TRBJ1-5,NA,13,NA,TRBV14,TGTGCCAGCGGCCAAGATCTTAATCAGCCCCAGCATTTT,CASGQDLNQPQHF
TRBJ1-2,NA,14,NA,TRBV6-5,TGTGCCAGCAGTTACTCGCGGGAGGGCTATGGCTACACCTTC,CASSYSREGYGYTF
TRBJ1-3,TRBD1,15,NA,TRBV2,TGTGCCAGCAGTAAACGGACAGGGGGTGGAAACACCATATATTTT,CASSKRTGGGNTIYF
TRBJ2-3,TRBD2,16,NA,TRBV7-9,TGTGCCAGCAGCTCCCAAGCGGGAGGGCCCACAGATACGCAGTATTTT,CASSSQAGGPTDTQYF
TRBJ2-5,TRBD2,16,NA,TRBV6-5,TGTGCCAGCAGTTATGCGGGAGGGCCCTCTATGGAGACCCAGTACTTC,CASSYAGGPSMETQYF
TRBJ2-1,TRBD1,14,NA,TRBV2,TGTGCCAGCAGTCCCGGACAGGGGTACAATGAGCAGTTCTTC,CASSPGQGYNEQFF
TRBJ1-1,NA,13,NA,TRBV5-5,TGTGCCAGCAGCTCTGGACCGGGGAGTGAAGCTTTCTTT,CASSSGPGSEAFF